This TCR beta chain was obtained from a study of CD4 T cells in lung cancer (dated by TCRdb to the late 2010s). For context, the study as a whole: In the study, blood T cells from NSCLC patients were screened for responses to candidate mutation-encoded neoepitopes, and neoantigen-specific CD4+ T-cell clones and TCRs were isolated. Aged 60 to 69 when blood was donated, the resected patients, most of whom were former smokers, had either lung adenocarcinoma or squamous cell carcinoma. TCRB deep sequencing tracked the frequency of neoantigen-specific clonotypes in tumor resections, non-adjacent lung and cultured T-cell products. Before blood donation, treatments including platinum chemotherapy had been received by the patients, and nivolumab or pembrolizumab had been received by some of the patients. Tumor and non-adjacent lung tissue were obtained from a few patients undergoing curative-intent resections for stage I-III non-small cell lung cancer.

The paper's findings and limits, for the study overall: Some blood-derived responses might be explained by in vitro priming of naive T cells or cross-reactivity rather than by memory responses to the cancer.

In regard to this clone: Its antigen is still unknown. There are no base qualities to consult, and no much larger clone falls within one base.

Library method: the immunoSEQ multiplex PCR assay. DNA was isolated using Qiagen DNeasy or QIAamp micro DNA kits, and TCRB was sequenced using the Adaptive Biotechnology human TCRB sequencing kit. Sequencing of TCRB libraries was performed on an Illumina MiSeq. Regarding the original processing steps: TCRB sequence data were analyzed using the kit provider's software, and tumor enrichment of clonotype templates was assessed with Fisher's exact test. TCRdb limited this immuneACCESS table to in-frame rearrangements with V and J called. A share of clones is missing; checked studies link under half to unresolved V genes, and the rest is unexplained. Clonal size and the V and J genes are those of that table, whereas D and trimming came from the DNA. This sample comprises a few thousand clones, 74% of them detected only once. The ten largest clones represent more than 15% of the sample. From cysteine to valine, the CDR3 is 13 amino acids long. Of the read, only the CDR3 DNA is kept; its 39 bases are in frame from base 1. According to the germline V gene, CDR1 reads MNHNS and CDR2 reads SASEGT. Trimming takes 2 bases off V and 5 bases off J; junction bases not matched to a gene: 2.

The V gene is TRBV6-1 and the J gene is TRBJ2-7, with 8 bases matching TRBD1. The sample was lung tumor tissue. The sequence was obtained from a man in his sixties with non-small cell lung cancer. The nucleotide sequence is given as TGTGCCAGCAGTGAACGGACAGGGAACGAGCAGTACGTC. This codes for CASSERTGNEQYV.